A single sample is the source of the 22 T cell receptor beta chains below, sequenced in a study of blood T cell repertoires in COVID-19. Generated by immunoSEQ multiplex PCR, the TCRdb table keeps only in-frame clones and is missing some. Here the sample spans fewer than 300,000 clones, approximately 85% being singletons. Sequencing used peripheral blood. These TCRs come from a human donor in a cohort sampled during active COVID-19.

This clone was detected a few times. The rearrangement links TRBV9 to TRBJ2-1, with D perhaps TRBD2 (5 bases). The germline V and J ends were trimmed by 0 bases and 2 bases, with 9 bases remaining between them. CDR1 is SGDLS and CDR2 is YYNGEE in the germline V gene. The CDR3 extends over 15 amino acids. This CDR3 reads CASSVAFGTYNEQFF. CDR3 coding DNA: TGTGCCAGCAGCGTAGCTTTCGGGACCTACAATGAGCAGTTCTTC. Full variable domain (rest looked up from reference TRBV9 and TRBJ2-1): DSGVTQTPKHLITATGQRVTLRCSPRSGDLSVYWYQQSLDQGLQFLIQYYNGEERAKGNILERFSAQQFPDLHSELNLSSLELGDSALYFCASSVAFGTYNEQFFGPGTRLTVL.

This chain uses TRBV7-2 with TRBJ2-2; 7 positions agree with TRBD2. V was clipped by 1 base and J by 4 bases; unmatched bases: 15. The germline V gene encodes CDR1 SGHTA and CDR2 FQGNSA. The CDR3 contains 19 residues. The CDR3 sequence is CASSLGRDYYITGTGELFF. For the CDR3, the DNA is TGTGCCAGCAGCTTAGGTCGGGACTATTATATCACAGGCACCGGGGAGCTGTTTTTT.

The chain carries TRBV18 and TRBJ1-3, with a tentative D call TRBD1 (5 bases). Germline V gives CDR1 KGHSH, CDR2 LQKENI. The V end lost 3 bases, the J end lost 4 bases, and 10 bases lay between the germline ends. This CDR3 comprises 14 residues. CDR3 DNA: TGTGCCAGCTCACCGTCGGCAGGGGGAAACACCATATATTTT. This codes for CASSPSAGGNTIYF.

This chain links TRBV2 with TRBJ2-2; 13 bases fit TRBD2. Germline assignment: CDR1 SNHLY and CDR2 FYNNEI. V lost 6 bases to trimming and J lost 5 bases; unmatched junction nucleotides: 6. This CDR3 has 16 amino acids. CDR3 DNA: TGTGCCAGCAGGAAAGGGGGACTAGCGGGAACCGGGGAGCTGTTTTTT. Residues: CASRKGGLAGTGELFF.

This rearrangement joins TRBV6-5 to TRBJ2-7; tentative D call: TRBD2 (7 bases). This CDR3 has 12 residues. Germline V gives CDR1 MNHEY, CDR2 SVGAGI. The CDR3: CAAAGEGYEQYF. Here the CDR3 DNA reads TGTGCGGCGGCAGGGGAGGGTTACGAGCAGTACTTC.

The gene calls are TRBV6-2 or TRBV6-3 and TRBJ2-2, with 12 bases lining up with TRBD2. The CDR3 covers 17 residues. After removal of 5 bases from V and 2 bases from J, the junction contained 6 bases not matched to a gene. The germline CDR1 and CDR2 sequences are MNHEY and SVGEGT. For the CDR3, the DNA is TGTGCCAGCAGTCTTCCTAGCGGGAGGGTAAACACCGGGGAGCTGTTTTTT. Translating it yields CASSLPSGRVNTGELFF.

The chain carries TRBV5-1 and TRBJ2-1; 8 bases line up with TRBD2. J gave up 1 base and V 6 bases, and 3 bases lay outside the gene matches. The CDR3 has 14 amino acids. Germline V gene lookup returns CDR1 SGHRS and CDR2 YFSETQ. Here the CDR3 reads CASMSGSSYNEQFF. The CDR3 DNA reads TGCGCCAGCATGAGCGGGAGTTCCTACAATGAGCAGTTCTTC. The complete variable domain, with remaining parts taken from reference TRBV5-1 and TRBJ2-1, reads KAGVTQTPRYLIKTRGQQVTLSCSPISGHRSVSWYQQTPGQGLQFLFEYFSETQRNKGNFPGRFSGRQFSNSRSEMNVSTLELGDSALYLCASMSGSSYNEQFFGPGTRLTVL.

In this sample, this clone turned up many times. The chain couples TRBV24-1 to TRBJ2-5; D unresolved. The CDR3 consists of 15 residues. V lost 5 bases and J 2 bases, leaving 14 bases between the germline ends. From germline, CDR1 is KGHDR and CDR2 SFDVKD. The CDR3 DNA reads TGTGCCACCAGTGGACCAGAGGTGGGTCAAGAGACCCAGTACTTC. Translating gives CATSGPEVGQETQYF.

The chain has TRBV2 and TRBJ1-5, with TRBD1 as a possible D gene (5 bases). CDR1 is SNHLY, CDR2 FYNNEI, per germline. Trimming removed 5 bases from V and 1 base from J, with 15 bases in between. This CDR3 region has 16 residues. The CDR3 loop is CASSPQKGLSNQPQHF. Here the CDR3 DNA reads TGTGCCAGCAGTCCACAGAAGGGGCTGAGCAATCAGCCCCAGCATTTT.

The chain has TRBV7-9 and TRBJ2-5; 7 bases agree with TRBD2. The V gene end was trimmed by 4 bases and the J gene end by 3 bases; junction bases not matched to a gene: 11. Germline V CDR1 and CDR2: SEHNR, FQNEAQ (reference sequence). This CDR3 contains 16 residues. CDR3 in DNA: TGTGCCAGCAGCTCGTCGGGACTAAGGTCTAAAGAGACCCAGTACTTC. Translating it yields CASSSSGLRSKETQYF.

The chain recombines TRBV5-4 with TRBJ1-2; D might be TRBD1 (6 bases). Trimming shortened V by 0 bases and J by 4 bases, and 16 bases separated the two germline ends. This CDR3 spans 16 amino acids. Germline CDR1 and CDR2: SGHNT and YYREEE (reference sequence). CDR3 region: CASSLAGQLYGYGYTF. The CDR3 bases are TGTGCCAGCAGCTTGGCTGGACAGCTCTATGGCTATGGCTACACCTTC.

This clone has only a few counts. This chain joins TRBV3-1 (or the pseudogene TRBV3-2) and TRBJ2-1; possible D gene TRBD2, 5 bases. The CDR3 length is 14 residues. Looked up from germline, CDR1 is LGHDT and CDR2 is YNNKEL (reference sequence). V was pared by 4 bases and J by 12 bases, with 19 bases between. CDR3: CASSLPEAQNGQFF. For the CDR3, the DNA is TGTGCCAGCAGCCTCCCGGAGGCACAGAACGGGCAGTTCTTC.

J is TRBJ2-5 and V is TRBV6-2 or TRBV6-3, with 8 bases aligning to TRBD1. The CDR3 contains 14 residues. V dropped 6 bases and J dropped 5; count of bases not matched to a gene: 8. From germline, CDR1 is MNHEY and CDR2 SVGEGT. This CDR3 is CASSRTGRGETQYF. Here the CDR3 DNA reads TGTGCCAGCAGCCGGACAGGGCGGGGCGAGACCCAGTACTTC.

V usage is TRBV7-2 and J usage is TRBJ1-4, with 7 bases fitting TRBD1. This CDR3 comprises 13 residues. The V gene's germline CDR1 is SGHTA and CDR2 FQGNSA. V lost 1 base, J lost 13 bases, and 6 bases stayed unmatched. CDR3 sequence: CASSLDRGKGLFF. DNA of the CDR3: TGTGCCAGCAGCTTAGACAGGGGAAAGGGACTGTTTTTT.

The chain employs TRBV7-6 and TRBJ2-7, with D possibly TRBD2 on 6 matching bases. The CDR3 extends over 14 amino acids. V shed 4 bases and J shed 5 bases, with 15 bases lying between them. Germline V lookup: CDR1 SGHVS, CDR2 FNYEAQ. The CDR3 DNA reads TGTGCCAGCAGCTACCGCAACCCGGGAGACGAGCAGTACTTC. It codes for CASSYRNPGDEQYF.

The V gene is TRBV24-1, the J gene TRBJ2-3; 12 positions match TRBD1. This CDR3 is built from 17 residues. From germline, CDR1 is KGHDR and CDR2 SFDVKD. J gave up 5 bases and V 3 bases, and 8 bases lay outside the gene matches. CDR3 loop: CATSDGGTGGQRDTQYF. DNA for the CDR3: TGTGCCACCAGTGATGGGGGGACAGGGGGCCAGAGAGATACGCAGTATTTT.

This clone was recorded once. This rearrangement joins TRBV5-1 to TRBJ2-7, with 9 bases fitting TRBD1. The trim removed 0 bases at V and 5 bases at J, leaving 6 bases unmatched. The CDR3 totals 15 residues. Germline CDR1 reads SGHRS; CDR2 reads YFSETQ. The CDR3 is CASSLGDRAVHEQYF. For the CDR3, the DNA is TGCGCCAGCAGCTTGGGGGACAGGGCCGTACACGAGCAGTACTTC.

The chain's CDR3 is CASSTWTSGIYEQYF. CDR3 nucleotide sequence: TGTGCCAGCAGTACCTGGACTAGCGGGATCTACGAGCAGTACTTC. The rearrangement uses TRBV27 and TRBJ2-7, with 12 bases lining up with TRBD2. The CDR3 extends over 15 amino acids. With 5 bases clipped from V and 3 bases from J, the junction kept 5 bases outside the gene matches. Looked up from germline, CDR1 is MNHEY and CDR2 is SMNVEV (reference sequence).

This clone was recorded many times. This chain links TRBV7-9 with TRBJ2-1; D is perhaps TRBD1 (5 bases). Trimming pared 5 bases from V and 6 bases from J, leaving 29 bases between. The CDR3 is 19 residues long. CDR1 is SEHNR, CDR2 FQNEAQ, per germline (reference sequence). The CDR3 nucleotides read TGTGCCAGCAGCGCCGGCAGGGCGCTGATGACTGGCAAGGGCAATGAGCAGTTCTTC. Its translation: CASSAGRALMTGKGNEQFF.

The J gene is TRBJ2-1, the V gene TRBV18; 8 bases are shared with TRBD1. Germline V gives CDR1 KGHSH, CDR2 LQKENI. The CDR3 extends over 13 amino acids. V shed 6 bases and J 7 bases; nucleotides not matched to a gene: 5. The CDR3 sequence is CASSYRGTNEQFF. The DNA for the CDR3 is TGTGCCAGCTCGTACAGGGGGACAAATGAGCAGTTCTTC.

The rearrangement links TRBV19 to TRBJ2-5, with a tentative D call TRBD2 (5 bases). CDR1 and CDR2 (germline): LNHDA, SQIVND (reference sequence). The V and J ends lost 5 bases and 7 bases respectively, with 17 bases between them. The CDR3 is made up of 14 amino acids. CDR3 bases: TGTGCCAGTAGTTACGCCGGGGTAGTGGGGACCCAGTACTTC. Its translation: CASSYAGVVGTQYF.

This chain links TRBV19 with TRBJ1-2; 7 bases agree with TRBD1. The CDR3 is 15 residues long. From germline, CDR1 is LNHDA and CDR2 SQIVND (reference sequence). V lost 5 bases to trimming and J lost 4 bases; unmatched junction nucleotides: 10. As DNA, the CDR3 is TGTGCCAGTAGTTTTGGGACAGCACCGCTCTATGGCTACACCTTC. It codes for CASSFGTAPLYGYTF.